The 27 T cell receptor beta chains given below trace back to one sample, sequenced in a study of human T cells and chemical hapten exposure. Sample time point: patch test 2, 6 weeks after DPC sensitization. Documented treatment: therapeutic diphenylcyclopropenone sensitization with weekly scalp DPC. Via MiXCR, TCRdb re-called the RACE reads, giving one row per CDR3 protein. This sample has about 400,000 distinct CDR3 sequences, with around 6% found just once. The sample was whole blood, taken in connection with sensitization to the hapten diphenylcyclopropenone (DPC). Receptor source: a woman aged 18-29 years with alopecia areata. Some clones in this sample may be carry-over from other donors' samples.

This clonotype was counted a few times. V gene TRBV9 combines with J gene TRBJ2-3; D unresolved. The V gene's germline CDR1 is SGDLS and CDR2 YYNGEE. V was clipped by 0 bases and J by 2 bases, with 10 bases between them. CDR3 length: 15 residues. CDR3 region: CASSVEAYPTDTQYF. For the CDR3, the DNA is TGTGCCAGCAGCGTAGAGGCTTACCCCACAGATACGCAGTATTTT.

This clonotype was detected many times. The genes are TRBV7-9 and TRBJ1-6; D is unresolved. Looked up from germline, CDR1 is SEHNR and CDR2 is FQNEAQ (reference sequence). Between the trimmed V and J ends, which lost 5 bases and 11 bases, there was a span of 10 bases. The CDR3 totals 12 residues. CDR3 bases: TGTGCCAGCAGCCGGGATGTCCCACCCCTCCACTTT. It encodes CASSRDVPPLHF.

The rearrangement uses TRBV18 and TRBJ2-1, with a weak D call TRBD1 (7 bases). CDR3 length: 14 amino acids. The ends were cut back, 6 bases at V and 7 bases at J, with 16 bases in the middle. From germline, CDR1 is KGHSH and CDR2 LQKENI. Here the CDR3 DNA reads TGTGCCAGCTCCACTTACCAGGGGGGAAATGAGCAGTTCTTC. Protein product: CASSTYQGGNEQFF.

This clonotype was seen ten or more times. The chain joins TRBV7-3 to TRBJ1-5; D gene uncertain. V was pared by 5 bases and J by 8 bases, with 13 bases between. There are 13 residues in the CDR3. Germline values: CDR1 SGHTA, CDR2 FQGTGA. The CDR3 DNA sequence: TGTGCCAGCAGCCCACAGCCTTGGGAGCCCCAGCATTTT. Amino acids: CASSPQPWEPQHF. Based on the CDR3 plus reference TRBV7-3 and TRBJ1-5, the full variable domain is GAGVSQTPSNKVTEKGKYVELRCDPISGHTALYWYRQSLGQGPEFLIYFQGTGAADDSGLPNDRFFAVRPEGSVSTLKIQRTERGDSAVYLCASSPQPWEPQHFGDGTRLSIL.

The chain combines TRBV6-6 with TRBJ1-1; D gene uncertain. V was shortened by 2 bases and J by 4 bases, with 14 bases between the two germline ends. This CDR3 has 15 residues. Per the germline V gene, CDR1 is MNHNY and CDR2 is SVGAGI (reference sequence). CDR3 region: CASSYRAGSATEAFF. The CDR3 DNA reads TGTGCCAGCAGTTACCGGGCAGGCTCTGCCACTGAAGCTTTCTTT.

Points on this clonotype: The final CDR3 position lacks the conserved phenylalanine or tryptophan, pointing to a likely read error. The chain recombines TRBV7-9 with TRBJ2-3; D call uncertain. V lost 5 bases, J lost 2 bases, and 8 bases lay in between. This CDR3 comprises 13 residues. The germline CDR1 and CDR2 sequences are SEHNR and FQNEAQ (reference sequence). The CDR3 nucleotides read TGTGCCAGCAGCCTTGATCTCACAGATACGCAGTATTAT. It specifies CASSLDLTDTQYY.

This clonotype was picked up many times. This sequence joins TRBV29-1 and TRBJ2-7; 8 bases are shared with TRBD1. The CDR3 loop spans 14 amino acids. Trimming took 7 bases from V and 6 from J; bases not matched to a gene: 14. CDR1 and CDR2 from the germline V gene are SQVTM and ANQGSEA. The CDR3 here is CSGLVGTGLSEQYF. CDR3 nucleotide sequence: TGCAGCGGCCTAGTTGGGACAGGCCTCTCCGAGCAGTACTTC.

This clonotype was observed a few times. The chain couples TRBV7-3 to TRBJ2-7; TRBD1 agrees at 7 bases. This CDR3 spans 16 amino acids. CDR1 and CDR2 (germline): SGHTA, FQGTGA. V lost 5 bases and J lost 3; bases outside the gene matches: 13. CDR3: CASSPQGRTNLYEQYF. CDR3 coding DNA: TGTGCCAGCAGCCCACAGGGGCGAACAAACCTCTACGAGCAGTACTTC.

The rearrangement links TRBV5-1 to TRBJ2-1; D unclear. There are 15 residues in the CDR3. The V and J ends lost 0 bases and 7 bases respectively, with 14 bases between them. Germline V CDR1 and CDR2: SGHRS, YFSETQ. The CDR3 is CASSLAGLGSNEQFF. The DNA for the CDR3 is TGCGCCAGCAGCTTGGCAGGTCTTGGGTCGAATGAGCAGTTCTTC.

This clonotype was counted many times. CDR3 DNA sequence: TGTGCCAGCAATCCAGGGGGCATCTATGGCTACACCTTC. Residues: CASNPGGIYGYTF. The chain recombines TRBV6-5 with TRBJ1-2, with 8 bases fitting TRBD1. Germline V lookup: CDR1 MNHEY, CDR2 SVGAGI. The CDR3 extends over 13 amino acids. Unmatched junction bases numbered 5, after V lost 7 bases and J lost 4 bases.

V gene TRBV9 combines with J gene TRBJ2-3; D is unresolved. This CDR3 spans 15 amino acids. V lost 4 bases and J 0 bases, leaving 12 bases between the germline ends. The germline V gene encodes CDR1 SGDLS and CDR2 YYNGEE. The DNA for the CDR3 is TGTGCCAGCAGCCCCCCCGGTACTAGCACAGATACGCAGTATTTT. This translates into CASSPPGTSTDTQYF.

This clonotype was recorded a few times. The chain is built from TRBV28 and TRBJ1-2, with 9 bases that match TRBD1. Germline V gene sequence: CDR1 MDHEN, CDR2 SYDVKM. The ends lost 6 bases at V and 0 bases at J; junction bases unmatched: 8. CDR3 length: 16 residues. CDR3 residues: CASSSQGANPNYGYTF. CDR3 DNA sequence: TGTGCCAGCAGCTCACAGGGGGCCAATCCTAACTATGGCTACACCTTC.

This clonotype was recorded many times. V is TRBV12-3 or TRBV12-4 and J is TRBJ2-1; TRBD2 matches 9 bases. There are 15 residues in the CDR3. With 2 bases clipped from V and 15 bases from J, the junction kept 14 bases outside the gene matches. The DNA of the CDR3 is TGTGCCAGCAGTTTACGTAGCGGGGGCTACGGGGTTATGTTCTTC. Residues: CASSLRSGGYGVMFF.

The chain combines TRBV9 with TRBJ2-3, with 10 bases fitting TRBD2. The CDR3 sequence is 18 residues long. Trimming removed 5 bases from V and 4 bases from J; junction bases left unmatched: 16. The germline gives CDR1 SGDLS, CDR2 YYNGEE. Written as DNA, the CDR3 is TGTGCCAGCAGTGTACTAGGAAGGGGGACTAGCGTGCCAGATACGCAGTATTTT. This gives the protein CASSVLGRGTSVPDTQYF.

A few counts support this clonotype. The chain links TRBV12-3 or TRBV12-4 to TRBJ1-1; the D gene is possibly TRBD1 (5 bases). The CDR3 contains 14 residues. Trimming pared 4 bases from V and 4 bases from J, leaving 13 bases between. Here the CDR3 DNA reads TGTGCCAGCAGTTCCTCCGGGGGAATCACTGAAGCTTTCTTT. This encodes CASSSSGGITEAFF.

This chain uses TRBV20-1 with TRBJ1-4, with D unresolved. Per germline, CDR1 DFQATT and CDR2 SNEGSKA (reference sequence). V was pared by 0 bases and J by 0 bases, with 8 bases between. This CDR3 region has 15 residues. CDR3 amino acids: CSARDNGATNEKLFF. DNA for the CDR3: TGCAGTGCTAGAGATAATGGAGCAACTAATGAAAAACTGTTTTTT.

This clonotype was seen more than once but under ten times. CDR3 sequence (DNA): TGTGCCAGCAGTTTTAGTTGGGGCACAGATACGCAGTATTTT. This translates into CASSFSWGTDTQYF. V usage is TRBV12-3 or TRBV12-4 and J usage is TRBJ2-3; D gene ambiguous. The CDR3 loop spans 14 amino acids. With 3 bases removed from V and 1 base from J, the gap between germline ends came to 8 bases.

The chain recombines TRBV4-2 with TRBJ1-4, with 9 bases identical to TRBD1. Germline V gene data show CDR1 as LGHNA and CDR2 as YNFKEQ. There are 17 residues in the CDR3. V trimming: 4 bases; J trimming: 8 bases; junction bases outside the gene matches: 14. The CDR3 is CASSPRTLDRGGEKLFF. The CDR3 DNA sequence: TGTGCCAGCAGCCCTCGTACGTTGGACAGGGGTGGCGAAAAACTGTTTTTT.

In its sample, this clonotype was seen many times. The chain is built from TRBV6-6 and TRBJ1-5; D gene uncertain. Germline CDR1 MNHNY, CDR2 SVGAGI (reference sequence). This CDR3 spans 14 amino acids. The V end lost 0 bases, the J end lost 5 bases, and 8 bases lay between the germline ends. Written as DNA, the CDR3 is TGTGCCAGCAGTTACTCGTTATGGGATCAGCCCCAGCATTTT. Amino acids: CASSYSLWDQPQHF.

This clonotype was found a few times. This chain links TRBV6-5 with TRBJ1-6, with a weak D call TRBD1 (5 bases). Looked up from germline, CDR1 is MNHEY and CDR2 is SVGAGI. This CDR3 has 14 amino acids. Deletions cut 4 bases from V and 8 bases from J, with 12 bases between. This CDR3 is CASSSGRADSPLHF. CDR3 nucleotide sequence: TGTGCCAGCAGTTCGGGCAGGGCTGATTCACCCCTCCACTTT.

This clonotype was counted ten times or more. The chain couples TRBV5-5 to TRBJ2-5; D perhaps matches TRBD1 (6 bases). Trimming removed 5 bases at V and 0 bases at J, with 17 bases between. This CDR3 region has 16 residues. In germline, CDR1 is SGHKS, CDR2 YYEKEE (reference sequence). CDR3 sequence (DNA): TGTGCCAGCAGATTGCGGACAGCACTATACCAAGAGACCCAGTACTTC. Translated: CASRLRTALYQETQYF.

V is TRBV25-1 and J is TRBJ2-1; D is unclear. Germline assignment: CDR1 MGHDK and CDR2 SYGVNS. The V end lost 4 bases, the J end lost 5 bases, and 15 bases lay between the germline ends. The CDR3 has 15 amino acids. In DNA form, the CDR3 reads TGTGCCAGCAGTGTGAATATGAACGGTGACAATGAGCAGTTCTTC. Encoded protein: CASSVNMNGDNEQFF.

This clonotype was counted ten times or more. The V gene is TRBV18, the J gene TRBJ1-2, with a weak D call TRBD1 (6 bases). Per the germline V gene, CDR1 is KGHSH and CDR2 is LQKENI. The CDR3 sequence is 14 residues long. V was clipped by 3 bases and J by 1 base, with 9 bases between them. Written as DNA, the CDR3 is TGTGCCAGCTCACCGACAGGCGATAACTATGGCTACACCTTC. Translation gives CASSPTGDNYGYTF.

The chain employs TRBV6-5 and TRBJ2-3; 13 bases agree with TRBD2. This CDR3 is built from 15 residues. Germline-derived CDR1 and CDR2 are MNHEY and SVGAGI. V lost 7 bases and J lost 3; bases outside the gene matches: 4. CDR3 DNA: TGTGCCAGCACTACTAGCGGGGGGGCTACAGATACGCAGTATTTT. Translating gives CASTTSGGATDTQYF.

This clonotype was counted many times. V and J are TRBV4-3 and TRBJ1-1, with D maybe TRBD1 (5 bases). Trimming cost V 3 bases and J 8 bases, with 22 bases left between them. Germline V CDR1 and CDR2: LGHNA, YSLEER. The CDR3 spans 16 residues. In DNA form, the CDR3 reads TGCGCCAGCAGCCAGGGACTACGCCCACCCTCCTCCGAAGCTTTCTTT. Translating it yields CASSQGLRPPSSEAFF.

The V gene is TRBV2, the J gene TRBJ2-3, with no clear D. This CDR3 region has 14 residues. V was shortened by 11 bases and J by 1 base, with 16 bases between the two germline ends. Germline CDR1 is SNHLY and CDR2 is FYNNEI. The DNA of the CDR3 is TGTGCCGCAGCCCCAGCTACCCGCACAGATACGCAGTATTTT. The encoded protein is CAAAPATRTDTQYF.

Only a few counts were recorded for this clonotype. The chain combines TRBV7-9 with TRBJ2-1; D gene ambiguous. The length of the CDR3 is 16 residues. CDR1 and CDR2 from the germline V gene are SEHNR and FQNEAQ (reference sequence). V was shortened by 5 bases and J by 4 bases, with 18 bases between the two germline ends. CDR3 loop: CASSPRDSIEYNEQFF. The DNA of the CDR3 is TGTGCCAGCAGCCCACGAGACTCTATCGAATACAATGAGCAGTTCTTC.